Shown below are 24 T cell receptor beta chains from a single sample sequenced in a study of blood T cell repertoires in COVID-19. Only in-frame clones appear in the TCRdb table, and some are missing; sequencing was by immunoSEQ multiplex PCR. This sample yields fewer than 250,000 clones, of which 86% are seen a single time; 2% to 2.5% belongs to the top ten. The material sequenced was PBMCs or T cells enriched from blood (not recorded which). The source is a woman between 45 and 60 years old who had recovered from COVID-19.

The chain carries TRBV23-1 and TRBJ2-1; D unresolved. TRBV23-1 is filed as an ORF, its function uncertain. V was clipped by 1 base and J by 9 bases, with 10 bases between them. The CDR3 contains 13 residues. CDR3 residues: CASSQFSPREQFF. Written as DNA, the CDR3 is TGCGCCAGCAGTCAATTTTCCCCTCGTGAGCAGTTCTTC.

The chain's CDR3 is CASSPGQGALYEQYF. Written as DNA, the CDR3 is TGTGCCAGCAGCCCGGGACAGGGGGCTCTCTACGAGCAGTACTTC. The rearrangement joins TRBV3-1 (or the pseudogene TRBV3-2) to TRBJ2-7, with TRBD1 identical over 12 bases. Germline CDR1 is LGHDT and CDR2 is YNNKEL (reference sequence). Losses at the gene ends were 4 bases for V and 3 bases for J; bases not matched to a gene: 4. CDR3 size: 15 residues.

This chain joins TRBV30 and TRBJ2-5; D possibly corresponds to TRBD2 (5 bases). The germline V gene has CDR1 GTSNPN and CDR2 SVGIG (reference sequence). V was shortened by 0 bases and J by 0 bases, with 8 bases between the two germline ends. The CDR3 loop spans 14 amino acids. The CDR3 region has the DNA TGTGCCTGGAGTGTAGGCGGGCACCAAGAGACCCAGTACTTC. Its protein is CAWSVGGHQETQYF.

This CDR3 reads CASSLKDIATDTQYF. The CDR3 DNA reads TGCGCCAGCAGCCTGAAGGACATAGCCACAGATACGCAGTATTTT. The V gene is TRBV5-1, the J gene TRBJ2-3; D possibly corresponds to TRBD1 (5 bases). V lost 4 bases to trimming and J lost 2 bases, with 14 bases between them. This CDR3 has 15 residues. Germline CDR1 SGHRS, CDR2 YFSETQ.

This chain's CDR3 is CASRGKGKGAEAFF. CDR3 DNA sequence: TGTGCCAGCCGTGGTAAGGGTAAGGGGGCTGAAGCTTTCTTT. The chain couples TRBV21-1 to TRBJ1-1; the D segment call TRBD1 is taken from the table without a DNA check. TRBV21-1 is assigned pseudogene status. The CDR3 totals 14 residues.

The V and J genes are TRBV7-9 and TRBJ1-1; no firm D call. V lost 5 bases to trimming and J lost 6 bases, with 16 bases between them. The CDR3 loop spans 14 amino acids. Germline CDR1 and CDR2: SEHNR and FQNEAQ (reference sequence). CDR3 DNA: TGTGCCAGCAGCATTCAGACGGTGAGGGCTGAAGCTTTCTTT. It codes for CASSIQTVRAEAFF.

The rearrangement uses TRBV7-3 and TRBJ2-6; 7 bases agree with TRBD2. Germline V gives CDR1 SGHTA, CDR2 FQGTGA. Losses at the gene ends were 0 bases for V and 1 base for J; bases not matched to a gene: 0. The CDR3 is 16 residues long. CDR3 in DNA: TGTGCCAGCAGCTTAACGGGAGGGTCTGGGGCCAACGTCCTGACTTTC. Its protein product is CASSLTGGSGANVLTF. The full variable domain, with the rest looked up from reference TRBV7-3 and TRBJ2-6, is GAGVSQTPSNKVTEKGKYVELRCDPISGHTALYWYRQSLGQGPEFLIYFQGTGAADDSGLPNDRFFAVRPEGSVSTLKIQRTERGDSAVYLCASSLTGGSGANVLTFGAGSRLTVL.

The chain carries TRBV18 and TRBJ1-5, with D perhaps TRBD1 (6 bases). CDR3 length: 14 residues. The V gene lost 6 bases and the J gene lost 6 bases, with 15 bases spanning the gap. Germline CDR1 is KGHSH and CDR2 is LQKENI. As DNA, the CDR3 is TGTGCCAGCTCCACACGCGGGGGGCTTCAGCCCCAGCATTTT. Amino acids: CASSTRGGLQPQHF. The variable domain in full, with the rest retrieved from reference TRBV18 and TRBJ1-5, is NAGVMQNPRHLVRRRGQEARLRCSPMKGHSHVYWYRQLPEEGLKFMVYLQKENIIDESGMPKERFSAEFPKEGPSILRIQQVVRGDSAAYFCASSTRGGLQPQHFGDGTRLSIL.

Only a few counts were recorded for this clone. The chain recombines TRBV25-1 with TRBJ1-2; 7 bases are a match to TRBD1. The CDR3 contains 16 residues. V lost 4 bases, J lost 1 base, and 9 bases stayed unmatched. Germline V CDR1 and CDR2: MGHDK, SYGVNS. CDR3: CASSAQWRQGNYGYTF. CDR3 in DNA: TGTGCCAGCAGTGCCCAATGGAGACAGGGTAACTATGGCTACACCTTC.

There are many counts of this clone. V is TRBV7-9 and J is TRBJ1-2, with 8 bases fitting TRBD1. Trimming at V came to 3 bases and at J to 7 bases, leaving 4 bases not matched to a gene. Germline assignment: CDR1 SEHNR and CDR2 FQNEAQ (reference sequence). This CDR3 region has 13 residues. DNA for the CDR3: TGTGCCAGCAGCTTTGAGCAGGGGGCTGGCTACACCTTC. Protein sequence: CASSFEQGAGYTF.

Regarding this clone: Mismatch with germline at one junction end may stem from a read error. V usage is TRBV7-7 and J usage is TRBJ2-2; the D gene is possibly TRBD1 (6 bases). This CDR3 contains 16 residues. Germline V lookup: CDR1 SSHAT, CDR2 FNYEAQ (reference sequence). CDR3 in amino acids: CASSASQGRNTGELFF. The CDR3 nucleotides read TGTGCTAGCAGCGCCTCCCAGGGGCGGAACACCGGGGAGCTGTTTTTT.

In this sample, this clone turned up once. The genes are TRBV24-1 and TRBJ2-5, with TRBD2 as a possible D gene (5 bases). The V gene's germline CDR1 is KGHDR and CDR2 SFDVKD. V lost 3 bases to trimming and J lost 3 bases, with 7 bases between them. The CDR3 has 13 amino acids. The CDR3 spells CATSDPGKETQYF. Written as DNA, the CDR3 is TGTGCCACCAGTGATCCGGGGAAAGAGACCCAGTACTTC.

The rearrangement uses TRBV11-3 and TRBJ2-5, with 9 positions matching TRBD2. V trimming: 2 bases; J trimming: 4 bases; junction bases outside the gene matches: 5. There are 15 residues in the CDR3. Germline CDR1 is SGHNT and CDR2 is YENEEA. In nucleotides, the CDR3 is TGTGCCAGCAGCTTATTAGCGGGGGTGGGAGAGACCCAGTACTTC. Amino acid sequence: CASSLLAGVGETQYF.

The rearrangement joins TRBV28 to TRBJ2-1; D possibly corresponds to TRBD1 (5 bases). Trimming cost V 1 base and J 4 bases, with 14 bases left between them. Looked up from germline, CDR1 is MDHEN and CDR2 is SYDVKM. The length of the CDR3 is 16 residues. The CDR3 loop reads CASSLLGVLGYNEQFF. The CDR3 DNA reads TGTGCCAGCAGTTTATTAGGGGTGTTGGGATACAATGAGCAGTTCTTC.

The rearrangement joins TRBV9 to TRBJ2-6, with unresolved D. CDR1 is SGDLS, CDR2 YYNGEE, per germline. This CDR3 has 15 residues. V shed 0 bases and J shed 0 bases, with 4 bases lying between them. The CDR3 coding sequence is TGTGCCAGCAGCGTAGTGAGCTCTGGGGCCAACGTCCTGACTTTC. Translation: CASSVVSSGANVLTF.

V and J are TRBV2 and TRBJ1-1; D unclear. Trimming removed 10 bases from V and 1 base from J, with 13 bases in between. This CDR3 region has 13 residues. CDR1 SNHLY and CDR2 FYNNEI come from the germline V gene. CDR3 loop: CATAELENTEAFF. Here the CDR3 DNA reads TGTGCCACCGCCGAGTTAGAGAACACTGAAGCTTTCTTT.

V and J are TRBV3-1 (or the pseudogene TRBV3-2) and TRBJ1-5, with 9 positions matching TRBD1. Germline CDR1 LGHDT, CDR2 YNNKEL (reference sequence). The CDR3 runs to 16 residues. J was trimmed by 2 bases and V by 3 bases; bases with no gene match: 5. CDR3 DNA sequence: TGTGCCAGCAGCCAGGCTAGGACAGGGGGCAATCAGCCCCAGCATTTT. It encodes CASSQARTGGNQPQHF.

This clone was detected only a few times. V and J are TRBV5-6 and TRBJ1-5, with D possibly TRBD1 on 5 matching bases. V was pared by 0 bases and J by 8 bases, with 12 bases between. The germline CDR1 and CDR2 sequences are SGHDT and YYEEEE. The CDR3 totals 14 residues. Written as DNA, the CDR3 is TGTGCCAGCAGCTTGGCCGGGGGAAGAAAGCCCCAGCATTTT. Its protein product is CASSLAGGRKPQHF. Based on the CDR3 plus reference TRBV5-6 and TRBJ1-5, the full variable domain is DAGVTQSPTHLIKTRGQQVTLRCSPKSGHDTVSWYQQALGQGPQFIFQYYEEEERQRGNFPDRFSGHQFPNYSSELNVNALLLGDSALYLCASSLAGGRKPQHFGDGTRLSIL.

The chain is built from TRBV6-2 or TRBV6-3 and TRBJ2-4; D is ambiguous. Trimming removed 6 bases at V and 11 bases at J, with 14 bases between. This CDR3 comprises 12 residues. Germline CDR1 reads MNHEY; CDR2 reads SVGEGT. The CDR3 protein is CASSEALVFQYF. CDR3 DNA sequence: TGTGCCAGCAGCGAAGCCCTAGTCTTTCAGTACTTC.

The chain links TRBV24-1 to TRBJ1-1, with 10 bases matching TRBD1. The J segment lost 5 bases and the V segment lost 3 bases, leaving 8 bases of the junction unmatched. The germline CDR1 and CDR2 sequences are KGHDR and SFDVKD. CDR3 length: 16 residues. This CDR3 is CATSDPGTGDGTEAFF. CDR3 nucleotide sequence: TGTGCCACCAGTGATCCCGGGACAGGGGATGGTACTGAAGCTTTCTTT.

This rearrangement joins TRBV5-1 to TRBJ1-2; 12 nucleotides agree with TRBD1. Germline assignment: CDR1 SGHRS and CDR2 YFSETQ. The ends lost 3 bases at V and 6 bases at J; junction bases unmatched: 3. CDR3 length equals 14 residues. DNA of the CDR3: TGCGCCAGCAGCTGGGGGACAGGGGGCGATGGCTACACCTTC. Translation gives CASSWGTGGDGYTF. The variable domain in full, with the rest retrieved from reference TRBV5-1 and TRBJ1-2, is KAGVTQTPRYLIKTRGQQVTLSCSPISGHRSVSWYQQTPGQGLQFLFEYFSETQRNKGNFPGRFSGRQFSNSRSEMNVSTLELGDSALYLCASSWGTGGDGYTFGSGTRLTVV.

The chain couples TRBV30 to TRBJ2-1; 9 bases fit TRBD2. V gave up 1 base and J gave up 5 bases; unmatched junction bases: 3. This CDR3 spans 14 amino acids. CDR1 GTSNPN and CDR2 SVGIG come from the germline V gene (reference sequence). The CDR3 loop reads CAWSEGLANNEQFF. CDR3 in DNA: TGTGCCTGGAGTGAGGGACTAGCTAACAATGAGCAGTTCTTC.

V usage is TRBV24-1 and J usage is TRBJ1-2; D gene uncertain. Looked up from germline, CDR1 is KGHDR and CDR2 is SFDVKD. V was trimmed by 3 bases and J by 7 bases, leaving 20 bases between them. This CDR3 spans 16 amino acids. CDR3 bases: TGTGCCACCAGTGATCCTCCGGTTGGCGGGAGCCCTGGCTACACCTTC. The encoded protein is CATSDPPVGGSPGYTF.

This chain uses TRBV7-2 with TRBJ2-7; no reliable D call. Germline CDR1 reads SGHTA; CDR2 reads FQGNSA. The CDR3 loop spans 15 amino acids. Between the trimmed V and J ends, which lost 1 base and 2 bases, there was a span of 12 bases. The CDR3 loop is CASSLDPGSAYEQYF. CDR3 bases: TGTGCCAGCAGCTTAGACCCAGGATCGGCCTACGAGCAGTACTTC.